This TCR beta chain is from a study of cytomegalovirus exposure and HLA in healthy donors. Study-wide findings and caveats: Analyses of presence and absence presupposed an approximately uniform sequencing depth across donors. A list of 150 or so TCR beta chains associated with cytomegalovirus was given. Later analysis identified several of the most significant clusters that appeared linked to common viral pathogens. It was likely that a cluster of highly shared sequence variants was a sequencing artifact.

A remark on this clone: Antigen unknown.

CDR1 is SGHNT and CDR2 is YYREEE in the germline V gene (reference sequence). V lost 3 bases and J lost 1, with 10 bases in between. The CDR3 is 14 residues long. 60 Vbeta and 13 Jbeta primers were used in PCR. Libraries were prepared by immunoSEQ multiplex PCR; TCRdb keeps only in-frame clonotypes and omits some of them. Found here are 150,000 or so clones, about 80% of them singletons; the top ten hold less than 15%. The clonotype originates from a man aged 40-49 years in good health and CMV-seropositive. V usage is TRBV5-4 and J usage is TRBJ1-1; D may be TRBD1 (6 bases). Specimen: PBMCs. CDR3 sequence reads: CASSSDSQNTEAFF. CDR3 sequence (DNA): TGTGCCAGCAGCTCGGACAGCCAGAACACTGAAGCTTTCTTT.